The rows below give T cell receptor beta chains drawn from one sample of a study of CD8+CD57+ T cells in acquired aplastic anemia. One entry per CDR3 protein, called by TCRdb with MiXCR from the reads. This table holds about 20,000 distinct CDR3 sequences, approximately 37% found once. The source material was CD8+CD57+ T cells sorted from PBMCs. The receptors come from a human donor with aplastic anemia. The CDR3 runs from the conserved cysteine through the conserved F or W. The D gene is left open where the match is weak. Size is omitted from some rows. Given values are once, few, many or a class for expanded clones.

length	size	V	D	J	CDR3	DNA
14	-	TRBV10-2	-	TRBJ1-6	CASSDWVRASPLHF	TGCGCCAGCAGTGATTGGGTCCGCGCTTCACCCCTCCACTTT
11	-	TRBV7-8	-	TRBJ2-5	CASSYSETQYF	TGTGCCAGCAGCTACAGCGAGACCCAGTACTTC
14	-	TRBV20-1	-	TRBJ2-2	CSARQGRSTGELFF	TGCAGTGCTAGACAGGGAAGGAGCACCGGGGAGCTGTTTTTT
15	-	TRBV7-6	-	TRBJ2-7	CASSLSGVVSYGQYF	TGTGCCAGCAGCTTATCGGGGGTAGTCTCCTACGGGCAGTACTTC
15	-	TRBV27	-	TRBJ1-5	CASTLGGRDNQPQHF	TGTGCCAGCACTCTTGGGGGGCGTGACAATCAGCCCCAGCATTTT
14	many	TRBV7-9	TRBD1	TRBJ1-5	CASSLTGEGQPQHF	TGTGCCAGCAGCTTAACAGGGGAGGGACAGCCCCAGCATTTT
13	-	TRBV2	TRBD1	TRBJ1-2	CASGTGYRYGYTF	TGTGCCAGCGGGACAGGGTATCGTTATGGCTACACCTTC
15	-	TRBV10-1	TRBD1	TRBJ1-1	CASGEAGQMNTEAFF	TGCGCCAGCGGTGAAGCGGGACAGATGAACACTGAAGCTTTCTTT
12	few	TRBV5-1	-	TRBJ2-1	CASSLTRNEQFF	TGCGCCAGCAGCTTGACGCGCAATGAGCAGTTCTTC
18	medium-sized	TRBV5-1	TRBD1	TRBJ1-1	CASSIQSPGTGVNTEAFF	TGCGCCAGCAGCATACAAAGTCCCGGGACAGGGGTGAACACTGAAGCTTTCTTT
13	-	TRBV20-1	-	TRBJ2-1	CSARRADLDEQFF	TGCAGTGCTAGACGGGCCGATCTCGATGAGCAGTTCTTC
18	few	TRBV7-2	TRBD2	TRBJ2-2	CASSLASSGGANTGELFF	TGTGCCAGCAGCTTAGCGAGCAGCGGGGGGGCGAACACCGGGGAGCTGTTTTTT
16	-	TRBV19	-	TRBJ2-1	CASNGDPRTVYNEQFF	TGTGCCAGTAATGGGGACCCCCGGACCGTCTACAATGAGCAGTTCTTC
14	few	TRBV10-2	TRBD1	TRBJ1-5	CASSEGRGHQPQHF	TGCGCCAGCAGTGAGGGCAGGGGGCACCAGCCCCAGCATTTT
16	few	TRBV20-1	TRBD2	TRBJ2-3	CSARGPGTSSTDTQYF	TGCAGTGCTAGGGGCCCCGGGACTAGCTCCACAGATACGCAGTATTTT
12	-	TRBV6-1	-	TRBJ1-2	CASTGTARPDTF	TGTGCCAGCACAGGAACAGCCAGACCTGACACCTTC
15	-	TRBV2	TRBD2	TRBJ2-1	CASRDSTSGGNEQFF	TGTGCCAGCAGGGACTCGACTAGCGGGGGGAATGAGCAGTTCTTC
12	-	TRBV6-4	-	TRBJ1-2	CASSDPLRGYTF	TGTGCCAGCAGTGATCCATTACGTGGCTACACCTTC
13	few	TRBV7-9	TRBD1	TRBJ1-2	CAIHTGGRDGYTF	TGTGCCATCCACACAGGGGGTAGGGATGGCTACACCTTC
16	-	TRBV6-1	TRBD1	TRBJ1-6	CASSEAQGQGGSPLHF	TGTGCCAGCAGTGAAGCGCAGGGACAGGGTGGTTCACCCCTCCACTTT
14	-	TRBV25-1	TRBD2	TRBJ2-5	CASSPLAGGEAQYF	TGCGCCAGCAGCCCCTTAGCGGGAGGGGAGGCCCAGTACTTC
14	few	TRBV7-9	TRBD1	TRBJ1-4	CASSRGQGGEKLFF	TGTGCCAGCAGCCGGGGACAGGGAGGCGAAAAACTGTTTTTT
15	-	TRBV25-1	-	TRBJ2-1	CASSESGSSYNEQFF	TGTGCCAGCAGTGAATCGGGGAGCTCCTACAATGAGCAGTTCTTC
14	-	TRBV7-9	-	TRBJ2-1	CASSLGTNINEQFF	TGTGCCAGCAGCTTAGGGACAAATATCAATGAGCAGTTCTTC
13	-	TRBV19	-	TRBJ2-1	CASSTGTYNEQFF	TGTGCCAGTAGCACAGGAACCTACAATGAGCAGTTCTTC
14	-	TRBV7-9	TRBD1	TRBJ1-1	CASSWDRGRTEAFF	TGTGCCAGCAGCTGGGACAGGGGGCGGACTGAAGCTTTCTTT
15	many	TRBV7-7	TRBD2	TRBJ2-3	CASSLAGLSTDTQYF	TGTGCTAGCAGCTTAGCGGGACTAAGCACAGATACGCAGTATTTT
15	many	TRBV20-1	TRBD2	TRBJ2-3	CSARDPSGGADTQYF	TGCAGTGCTAGAGATCCTAGCGGGGGGGCAGATACGCAGTATTTT
15	-	TRBV5-8	TRBD2	TRBJ2-3	CASSQERGGPDTQYF	TGTGCCAGCAGCCAAGAGCGGGGGGGGCCAGATACGCAGTATTTT
14	many	TRBV11-2	-	TRBJ2-3	CASSLTGNTDTQYF	TGTGCCAGCAGCTTGACGGGGAACACAGATACGCAGTATTTT
13	-	TRBV12-3/TRBV12-4	-	TRBJ2-7	CASSIGSSYEQYF	TGTGCCAGCAGTATCGGGTCCAGCTACGAGCAGTACTTC
17	few	TRBV24-1	-	TRBJ2-6	CATSDSPVGAGANVLTF	TGTGCCACCAGTGACTCCCCCGTGGGGGCCGGGGCCAACGTCCTGACTTTC
18	once	TRBV20-1	TRBD2	TRBJ2-7	CSASSSPPQGGVDYEQYF	TGCAGTGCCAGCAGCTCACCCCCTCAGGGAGGGGTAGACTACGAGCAGTACTTC
14	few	TRBV29-1	TRBD2	TRBJ2-3	CSVTLAASTDTQYF	TGCAGCGTCACTCTAGCGGCTAGCACAGATACGCAGTATTTT
14	few	TRBV5-5	-	TRBJ1-2	CASSSTPLNYGYTF	TGTGCCAGCAGCTCGACACCCCTGAACTATGGCTACACCTTC
12	once	TRBV30	-	TRBJ1-6	CAWSGLNSPLHF	TGTGCCTGGAGCGGGCTGAATTCACCCCTCCACTTT
17	-	TRBV20-1	TRBD2	TRBJ2-1	CGASGPSGGDSYNEQFF	TGCGGTGCTAGCGGACCTAGCGGGGGGGACTCCTACAATGAGCAGTTCTTC
14	-	TRBV2	TRBD1	TRBJ1-5	CASSATGINQPQHF	TGTGCCAGCAGTGCGACAGGGATCAATCAGCCCCAGCATTTT
15	-	TRBV7-2	TRBD1	TRBJ1-4	CASSSPPGQGEKLFF	TGTGCCAGCAGCTCGCCCCCGGGACAGGGGGAAAAACTGTTTTTT
11	-	TRBV5-4	-	TRBJ1-2	CASSPGAGYTF	TGTGCCAGCAGCCCCGGGGCTGGCTACACCTTC
12	-	TRBV5-4	-	TRBJ2-3	CASSVITDTQYF	TGTGCCAGCAGCGTTATCACAGATACGCAGTATTTT
15	many	TRBV3-1	-	TRBJ1-2	CASSQGTATNYGYTF	TGTGCCAGCAGCCAAGGGACAGCTACCAACTATGGCTACACCTTC
17	many	TRBV2	TRBD2	TRBJ2-3	CASSEAGGGRRSDTQYF	TGTGCCAGCAGTGAAGCGGGTGGCGGGAGGAGGTCAGATACGCAGTATTTT